Below, 25 T cell receptor beta chains from the same sample are listed, as sequenced in a study of blood T cell repertoires in COVID-19. Measured with immunoSEQ multiplex PCR; TCRdb has only the in-frame clones, and not every one. This table has 200,000 to 250,000 clones, about nine tenths appearing once. The material sequenced was PBMCs or T cells enriched from blood (not recorded which). All receptors derive from a woman aged 25 to 45 with acute COVID-19.

This rearrangement joins TRBV4-1 to TRBJ1-6, with 11 bases aligning to TRBD1. CDR1 and CDR2 from the germline V gene are MGHRA and YSYEKL. The CDR3 is 21 residues long. After removal of 8 bases from V and 3 bases from J, the junction contained 21 bases not matched to a gene. The CDR3 DNA follows: TGCGCCAGCCATACTCTGAAAGCGGGACAGGGGGTGGAAAACTATAATTCACCCCTCCACTTT. Its translation: CASHTLKAGQGVENYNSPLHF.

V gene TRBV20-1 combines with J gene TRBJ1-2, with 7 positions matching TRBD1. CDR1 and CDR2 (germline): DFQATT, SNEGSKA (reference sequence). The V gene end was trimmed by 3 bases and the J gene end by 4 bases; junction bases not matched to a gene: 14. This CDR3 contains 16 residues. The CDR3 bases are TGCAGTGCTAGTACCCCATATGACAGGGCTGGCTATGGCTACACCTTC. This gives the protein CSASTPYDRAGYGYTF.

The chain has TRBV29-1 and TRBJ1-2; 9 bases agree with TRBD1. The V and J ends lost 5 bases and 6 bases, in that order; junction bases with no gene match: 7. The CDR3 has 13 amino acids. Germline-derived CDR1 and CDR2 are SQVTM and ANQGSEA. The CDR3 reads CSVWPGQGDGYTF. CDR3 sequence (DNA): TGCAGCGTTTGGCCGGGACAGGGCGATGGCTACACCTTC.

This clone was recorded only once. This chain links TRBV5-1 with TRBJ1-4; no firm D call. Trimming pared 1 base from V and 3 bases from J, leaving 7 bases between. CDR1 SGHRS and CDR2 YFSETQ come from the germline V gene. The CDR3 is 14 amino acids. The CDR3 DNA reads as TGCGCCAGCAGCTTGCGGGGATCTAATGAAAAACTGTTTTTT. This translates into CASSLRGSNEKLFF.

The chain couples TRBV15 to TRBJ2-7; 10 nucleotides line up with TRBD2. This CDR3 has 14 residues. Germline V gene lookup returns CDR1 LNHNV and CDR2 YYDKDF (reference sequence). The V and J ends lost 9 bases and 4 bases, in that order; junction bases with no gene match: 9. DNA of the CDR3: TGTGCCACATCCCTGACTAGCGGGTATTACGAGCAGTACTTC. Translated: CATSLTSGYYEQYF.

The rearrangement links TRBV6-6 to TRBJ2-3, with 9 bases aligning to TRBD1. This CDR3 region has 16 residues. J was trimmed by 8 bases and V by 3 bases; bases with no gene match: 12. Germline CDR1 reads MNHNY; CDR2 reads SVGAGI (reference sequence). DNA of the CDR3: TGTGCCAGCAGTTATACGGACAGGGGATTGGATGGTACGCAGTATTTT. The encoded protein is CASSYTDRGLDGTQYF.

The rearrangement joins TRBV28 to TRBJ1-6; 8 bases agree with TRBD1. This CDR3 has 15 residues. Germline CDR1 is MDHEN and CDR2 is SYDVKM. The ends lost 5 bases at V and 4 bases at J; junction bases unmatched: 4. The CDR3 DNA reads as TGTGCCAGCAGTCCCCGGACAGGGTATAATTCACCCCTCCACTTT. Translation: CASSPRTGYNSPLHF.

CDR3 amino acids: CASSRGTEFTGELFF. The CDR3 DNA follows: TGTGCCAGCAGCCGGGGGACGGAATTCACCGGGGAGCTGTTTTTT. The rearrangement links TRBV28 to TRBJ2-2; a possible D gene is TRBD2 (6 bases). Germline lookup yields CDR1 MDHEN and CDR2 SYDVKM. V lost 6 bases and J lost 4, with 15 bases in between. The CDR3 runs to 15 residues.

Only a few counts were recorded for this clone. The chain has TRBV28 and TRBJ2-1; D call uncertain. Trimming took off 4 bases at V and 5 bases at J, with 18 bases between the two ends. This CDR3 is built from 16 residues. Germline V gene lookup returns CDR1 MDHEN and CDR2 SYDVKM. The CDR3 DNA reads as TGTGCCAGCAGTTACGACGGCGGAGTATCTCACAATGAGCAGTTCTTC. Translating gives CASSYDGGVSHNEQFF. Using reference TRBV28 and TRBJ2-1 for the parts outside the CDR3, the full variable domain is DVKVTQSSRYLVKRTGEKVFLECVQDMDHENMFWYRQDPGLGLRLIYFSYDVKMKEKGDIPEGYSVSREKKERFSLILESASTNQTSMYLCASSYDGGVSHNEQFFGPGTRLTVL.

This CDR3 reads CASSLSFGQLPYEQYF. The CDR3 region has the DNA TGTGCCAGCAGTTTATCTTTTGGGCAGTTACCCTACGAGCAGTACTTC. This chain connects TRBV27 to TRBJ2-7; D unresolved. Deletions cut 0 bases from V and 2 bases from J, with 14 bases between. This CDR3 region has 16 residues. Germline CDR1 reads MNHEY; CDR2 reads SMNVEV (reference sequence).

This clone is a singleton in its sample. The J gene is TRBJ2-5, the V gene TRBV6-1; D possibly corresponds to TRBD2 (6 bases). This CDR3 is built from 14 residues. The V and J ends lost 0 bases and 4 bases respectively, with 9 bases between them. CDR1 MNHNS and CDR2 SASEGT come from the germline V gene. The CDR3 here is CASSEAWRVETQYF. CDR3 nucleotides: TGTGCCAGCAGTGAAGCTTGGAGGGTAGAGACCCAGTACTTC.

The rearrangement joins TRBV28 to TRBJ2-5; 9 bases match TRBD1. The J segment lost 5 bases and the V segment lost 4 bases, leaving 5 bases of the junction unmatched. CDR3 length: 14 amino acids. Germline V CDR1 and CDR2: MDHEN, SYDVKM. The chain's CDR3 is CASSSGTGKETQYF. CDR3 coding DNA: TGTGCCAGCAGTTCCGGGACAGGGAAGGAGACCCAGTACTTC.

The sample holds one count of this clone. V is TRBV18 and J is TRBJ2-7; D is unresolved. CDR3 size: 13 residues. V gave up 0 bases and J gave up 7 bases, with 10 bases separating them. Germline V gene sequence: CDR1 KGHSH, CDR2 LQKENI. This CDR3 is CASSPPTKREQYF. The DNA of the CDR3 is TGTGCCAGCTCACCACCGACAAAACGGGAGCAGTACTTC.

This clone showed up just once. This sequence joins TRBV30 and TRBJ2-5, with 9 nucleotides matching TRBD2. In germline, CDR1 is GTSNPN, CDR2 SVGIG (reference sequence). V shed 1 base, J shed 2 bases, and the junction held 2 bases outside the gene matches. The CDR3 contains 14 residues. The CDR3 nucleotides read TGTGCCTGGAGTGGTAGCGGGGGTCAAGAGACCCAGTACTTC. As protein: CAWSGSGGQETQYF. Together with reference TRBV30 and TRBJ2-5, the CDR3 gives the full variable domain: SQTIHQWPATLVQPVGSPLSLECTVEGTSNPNLYWYRQAAGRGLQLLFYSVGIGQISSEVPQNLSASRPQDRQFILSSKKLLLSDSGFYLCAWSGSGGQETQYFGPGTRLLVL.

The chain employs TRBV11-2 and TRBJ2-5; possible D gene TRBD2, 5 bases. The CDR3 is 13 residues long. Trimming removed 5 bases at V and 1 base at J, with 8 bases between. Germline CDR1 reads SGHAT; CDR2 reads FQNNGV. CDR3 region: CASSAGVQETQYF. CDR3 DNA sequence: TGTGCCAGCAGCGCCGGGGTCCAAGAGACCCAGTACTTC. The whole variable domain, remainder taken from reference TRBV11-2 and TRBJ2-5, is EAGVAQSPRYKIIEKRQSVAFWCNPISGHATLYWYQQILGQGPKLLIQFQNNGVVDDSQLPKDRFSAERLKGVDSTLKIQPAKLEDSAVYLCASSAGVQETQYFGPGTRLLVL.

This clone appeared a few times. The rearrangement uses TRBV7-8 and TRBJ2-7; 9 bases agree with TRBD1. The germline CDR1 and CDR2 sequences are SGHVS and FQNEAQ. The ends lost 0 bases at V and 6 bases at J; junction bases unmatched: 3. CDR3 length: 14 residues. The CDR3 loop is CASSLAWGQGEQYF. CDR3 nucleotides: TGTGCCAGCAGCTTAGCGTGGGGACAGGGCGAGCAGTACTTC.

The DNA of the CDR3 is TGTGCCAGCAGTGAGACTGGGGAGCAGTTCTTC. Translating it yields CASSETGEQFF. This chain joins TRBV6-1 and TRBJ2-1; D call uncertain. CDR1 MNHNS and CDR2 SASEGT come from the germline V gene. The CDR3 extends over 11 amino acids. With 3 bases removed from V and 10 bases from J, the gap between germline ends came to 7 bases.

This chain connects TRBV19 to TRBJ2-1; 9 nucleotides line up with TRBD2. The CDR3 consists of 16 residues. Trimming took 5 bases from V and 3 from J; bases not matched to a gene: 8. From germline, CDR1 is LNHDA and CDR2 SQIVND (reference sequence). The CDR3 region has the DNA TGTGCCAGTAGTCCTGTTAGCGGGGGCAACTACAATGAGCAGTTCTTC. The encoded protein is CASSPVSGGNYNEQFF.

The genes are TRBV28 and TRBJ1-2; D gene uncertain. V shed 2 bases and J shed 8 bases, with 6 bases lying between them. The CDR3 consists of 11 residues. Germline V gene data show CDR1 as MDHEN and CDR2 as SYDVKM. The CDR3 region is CASSLRRGYTF. The CDR3 DNA sequence: TGTGCCAGCAGTTTACGGAGGGGCTACACCTTC.

This sequence joins TRBV25-1 and TRBJ1-6, with TRBD1 as a possible D gene (5 bases). This CDR3 has 14 amino acids. Germline-derived CDR1 and CDR2 are MGHDK and SYGVNS. With 3 bases removed from V and 10 bases from J, the gap between germline ends came to 13 bases. This CDR3 reads CASSEAQGKSPLHF. The DNA for the CDR3 is TGTGCCAGCAGTGAGGCGCAGGGCAAATCACCCCTCCACTTT.

V and J are TRBV9 and TRBJ2-5; TRBD2 agrees at 7 bases. The V segment lost 4 bases and the J segment 1 base; nucleotides outside the gene matches: 10. Germline V CDR1 and CDR2: SGDLS, YYNGEE. CDR3 length: 16 amino acids. This CDR3 reads CASSSPGGGTQETQYF. Written as DNA, the CDR3 is TGTGCCAGCAGCTCCCCGGGCGGGGGAACCCAAGAGACCCAGTACTTC.

This chain links TRBV7-6 with TRBJ2-1, with 9 nucleotides matching TRBD2. The CDR3 covers 15 residues. Germline V gives CDR1 SGHVS, CDR2 FNYEAQ. V shed 5 bases and J 8 bases; nucleotides not matched to a gene: 10. CDR3 region: CASSLSGGRLDEQFF. CDR3 in DNA: TGTGCCAGCAGCCTAAGCGGGGGGCGGCTGGATGAGCAGTTCTTC.

This clone was detected only once. The chain joins TRBV7-2 to TRBJ2-3, with TRBD2 matching 8 bases. V trimming: 1 base; J trimming: 2 bases; junction bases outside the gene matches: 11. The germline CDR1 and CDR2 sequences are SGHTA and FQGNSA. There are 18 residues in the CDR3. CDR3 amino acids: CASSLVAAASGSTDTQYF. CDR3 DNA sequence: TGTGCCAGCAGCTTAGTAGCGGCGGCTAGCGGGTCCACAGATACGCAGTATTTT.

The chain joins TRBV19 to TRBJ1-1; 8 positions match TRBD1. Trimming removed 10 bases from V and 3 bases from J; junction bases left unmatched: 7. The CDR3 has 13 amino acids. Germline V gene data show CDR1 as LNHDA and CDR2 as SQIVND (reference sequence). The CDR3 reads CATKGRGHTEAFF. CDR3 nucleotide sequence: TGTGCCACAAAGGGCAGGGGGCACACTGAAGCTTTCTTT.

This clone was seen only once. The chain has TRBV2 and TRBJ1-5; tentatively, D is TRBD1 (5 bases). V lost 4 bases and J 1 base, leaving 8 bases between the germline ends. The length of the CDR3 is 14 residues. Germline V gene data show CDR1 as SNHLY and CDR2 as FYNNEI. The CDR3 region is CASSVGGSNQPQHF. The DNA of the CDR3 is TGTGCCAGCAGTGTTGGGGGGAGCAATCAGCCCCAGCATTTT.